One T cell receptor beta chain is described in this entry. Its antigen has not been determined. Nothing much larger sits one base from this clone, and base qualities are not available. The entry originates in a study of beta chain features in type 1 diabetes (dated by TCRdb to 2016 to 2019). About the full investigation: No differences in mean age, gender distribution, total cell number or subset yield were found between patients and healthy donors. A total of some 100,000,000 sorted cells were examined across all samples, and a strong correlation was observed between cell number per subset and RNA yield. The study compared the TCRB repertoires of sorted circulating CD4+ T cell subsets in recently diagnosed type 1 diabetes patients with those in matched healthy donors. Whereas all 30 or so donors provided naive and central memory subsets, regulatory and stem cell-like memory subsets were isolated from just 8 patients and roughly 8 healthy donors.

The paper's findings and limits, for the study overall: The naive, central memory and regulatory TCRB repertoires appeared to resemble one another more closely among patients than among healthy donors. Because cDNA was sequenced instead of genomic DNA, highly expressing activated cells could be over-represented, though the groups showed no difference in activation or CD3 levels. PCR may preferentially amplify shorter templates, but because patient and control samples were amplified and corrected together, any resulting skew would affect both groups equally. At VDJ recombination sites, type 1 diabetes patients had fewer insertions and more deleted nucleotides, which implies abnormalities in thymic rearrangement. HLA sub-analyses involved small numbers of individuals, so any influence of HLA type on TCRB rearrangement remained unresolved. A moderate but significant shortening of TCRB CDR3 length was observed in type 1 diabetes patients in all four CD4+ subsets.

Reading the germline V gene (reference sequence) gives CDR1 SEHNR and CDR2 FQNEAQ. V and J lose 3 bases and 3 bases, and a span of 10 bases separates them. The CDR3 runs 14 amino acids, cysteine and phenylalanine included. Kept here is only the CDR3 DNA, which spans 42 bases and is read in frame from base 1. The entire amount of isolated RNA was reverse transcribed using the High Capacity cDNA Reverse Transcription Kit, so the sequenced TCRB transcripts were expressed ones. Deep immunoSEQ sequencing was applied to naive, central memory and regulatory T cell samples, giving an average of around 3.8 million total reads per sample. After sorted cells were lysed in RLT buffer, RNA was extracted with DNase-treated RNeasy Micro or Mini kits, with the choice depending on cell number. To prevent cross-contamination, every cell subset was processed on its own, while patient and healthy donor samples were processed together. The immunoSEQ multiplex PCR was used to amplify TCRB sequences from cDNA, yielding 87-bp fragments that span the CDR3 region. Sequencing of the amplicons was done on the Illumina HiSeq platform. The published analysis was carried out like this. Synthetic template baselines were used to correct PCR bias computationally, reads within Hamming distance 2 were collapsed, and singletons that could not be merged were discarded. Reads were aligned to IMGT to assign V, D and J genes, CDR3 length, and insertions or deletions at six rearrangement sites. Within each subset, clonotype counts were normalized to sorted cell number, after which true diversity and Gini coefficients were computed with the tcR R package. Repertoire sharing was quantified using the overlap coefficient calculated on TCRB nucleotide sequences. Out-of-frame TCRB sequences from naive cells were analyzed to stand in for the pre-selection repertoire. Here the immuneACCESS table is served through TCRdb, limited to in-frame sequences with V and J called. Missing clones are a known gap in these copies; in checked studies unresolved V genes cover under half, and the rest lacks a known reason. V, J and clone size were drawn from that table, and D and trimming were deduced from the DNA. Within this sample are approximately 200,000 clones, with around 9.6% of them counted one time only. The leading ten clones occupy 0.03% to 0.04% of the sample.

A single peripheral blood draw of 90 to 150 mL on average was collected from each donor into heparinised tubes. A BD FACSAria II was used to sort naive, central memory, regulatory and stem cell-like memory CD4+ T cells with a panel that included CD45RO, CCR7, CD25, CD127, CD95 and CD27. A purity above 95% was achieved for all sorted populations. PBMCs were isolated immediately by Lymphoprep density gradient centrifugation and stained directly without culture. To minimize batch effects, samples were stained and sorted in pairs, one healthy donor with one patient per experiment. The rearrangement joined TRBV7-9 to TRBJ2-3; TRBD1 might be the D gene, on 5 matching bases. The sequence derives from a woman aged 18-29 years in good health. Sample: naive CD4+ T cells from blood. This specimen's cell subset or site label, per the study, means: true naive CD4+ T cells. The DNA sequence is TGTGCCAGCAGCTTCCAGGGTAGGACAGATACGCAGTATTTT. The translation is CASSFQGRTDTQYF. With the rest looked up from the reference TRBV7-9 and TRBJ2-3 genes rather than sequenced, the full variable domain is DTGVSQNPRHKITKRGQNVTFRCDPISEHNRLYWYRQTLGQGPEFLTYFQNEAQLEKSRLLSDRFSAERPKGSFSTLEIQRTEQGDSAMYLCASSFQGRTDTQYFGPGTRLTVL.